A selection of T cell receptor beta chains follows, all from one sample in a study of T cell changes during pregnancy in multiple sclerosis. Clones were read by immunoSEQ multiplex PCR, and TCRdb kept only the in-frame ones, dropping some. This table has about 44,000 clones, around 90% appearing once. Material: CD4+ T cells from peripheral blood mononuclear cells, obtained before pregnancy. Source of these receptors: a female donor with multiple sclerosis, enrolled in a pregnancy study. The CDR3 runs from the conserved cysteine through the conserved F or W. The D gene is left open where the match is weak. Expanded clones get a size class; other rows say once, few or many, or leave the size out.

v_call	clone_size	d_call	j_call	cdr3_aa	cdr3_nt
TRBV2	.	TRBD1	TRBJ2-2	CASRGQGLGAGELFF	TGTGCCAGCAGAGGACAGGGCCTCGGTGCCGGGGAGCTGTTTTTT
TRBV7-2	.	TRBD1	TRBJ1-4	CASSSGQGNEKLFF	TGTGCCAGCAGCTCGGGACAGGGTAATGAAAAACTGTTTTTT
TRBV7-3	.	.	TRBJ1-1	CASSLLARLNTEAFF	TGTGCCAGCAGCTTATTGGCCAGATTGAACACTGAAGCTTTCTTT
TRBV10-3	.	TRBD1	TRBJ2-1	CAITAGQGISNEQFF	TGTGCCATCACCGCGGGACAGGGGATATCCAATGAGCAGTTCTTC
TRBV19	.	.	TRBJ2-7	CASNQRPGTPAYEQYF	TGTGCCAGTAACCAAAGGCCAGGGACACCAGCCTACGAGCAGTACTTC
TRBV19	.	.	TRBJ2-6	CASSITGGDSSGANVLTF	TGTGCCAGTAGTATTACGGGGGGCGACTCCTCTGGGGCCAACGTCCTGACTTTC
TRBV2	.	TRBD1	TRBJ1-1	CASSGIGGTTEAFF	TGTGCCAGCAGTGGAATAGGGGGCACGACTGAAGCTTTCTTT
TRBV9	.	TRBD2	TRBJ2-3	CASIIGRRGSTDTQYF	TGTGCCAGCATCATCGGGCGGCGGGGGTCCACAGATACGCAGTATTTT
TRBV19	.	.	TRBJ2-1	CASSILRDRSNEQFF	TGTGCCAGTAGTATCTTGAGGGATCGAAGCAATGAGCAGTTCTTC
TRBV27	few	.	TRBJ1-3	CASKGGGVPGNTIYF	TGTGCCTCCAAAGGGGGAGGGGTTCCTGGAAACACCATATATTTT
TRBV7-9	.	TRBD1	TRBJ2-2	CASSHRDRGPIGELFF	TGTGCCAGCAGCCACCGGGACAGGGGGCCCATCGGGGAGCTGTTTTTT
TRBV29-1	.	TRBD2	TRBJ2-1	CSVEWGLALPKGAYNEQFF	TGCAGCGTCGAGTGGGGACTAGCTCTCCCGAAAGGGGCTTACAATGAGCAGTTCTTC
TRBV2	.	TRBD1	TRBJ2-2	CASSGDRQNTGELFF	TGTGCCAGCAGCGGGGACAGGCAGAACACCGGGGAGCTGTTTTTT
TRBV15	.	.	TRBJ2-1	CATSREGVGLGNEQFF	TGTGCCACCAGCAGAGAAGGGGTGGGCTTAGGGAATGAGCAGTTCTTC
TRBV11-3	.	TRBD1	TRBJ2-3	CASSLDGDRTDTQYF	TGTGCCAGCAGCTTAGACGGGGACAGAACAGATACGCAGTATTTT
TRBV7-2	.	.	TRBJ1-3	CASSLQRLGNTIYF	TGTGCCAGCAGCTTACAGCGACTGGGAAACACCATATATTTT
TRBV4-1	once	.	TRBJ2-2	CASRLAGELNTGELFF	TGCGCCAGCAGGCTAGCTGGAGAGTTGAACACCGGGGAGCTGTTTTTT
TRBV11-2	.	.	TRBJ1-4	CASSPMLLGGEKLFF	TGTGCCAGCAGCCCCATGCTATTGGGAGGTGAAAAACTGTTTTTT
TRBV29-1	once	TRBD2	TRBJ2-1	CSVDTSGGYNEQFF	TGCAGCGTCGACACTAGCGGGGGTTACAATGAGCAGTTCTTC
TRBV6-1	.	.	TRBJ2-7	CASSEGIRTVGVYEQYF	TGTGCCAGCAGTGAAGGGATACGGACAGTCGGGGTATACGAGCAGTACTTC
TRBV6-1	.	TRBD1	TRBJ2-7	CASALRDRAYEQYF	TGTGCCAGCGCCCTAAGGGACAGGGCCTACGAGCAGTACTTC
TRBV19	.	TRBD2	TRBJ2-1	CASSIGASGGRTQFF	TGTGCCAGCTCAATAGGGGCTAGCGGGGGCAGGACTCAGTTCTTC
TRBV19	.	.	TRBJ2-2	CASSAEGGTGELFF	TGTGCCAGTAGTGCCGAGGGTGGCACCGGGGAGCTGTTTTTT